This T cell receptor (beta chain) is drawn from a study of PD-1 blockade in mismatch repair-deficient tumors (dated by TCRdb to between 2016 and 2019). General notes on the study: Between late 2013 and late 2016, roughly 78 consecutive patients with eleven to twelve mismatch repair-deficient cancer types, all previously treated and progressing, were enrolled in the trial. Tumor-associated T cell clones in the peripheral blood of patients responding to PD-1 blockade were tracked using deep sequencing of TCR CDR3 regions.

The CDR3 spans 16 residues, from the cysteine through the phenylalanine. Kept here is only the CDR3 DNA, which spans 48 bases and is read in frame from base 1. Preparation of the library involved the immunoSEQ multiplex PCR assay. What TCRdb holds here is the immuneACCESS table cut down to in-frame rearrangements. Part of the clones is not present; checked against another copy, under half of the missing clones reflect an unresolved V gene, and the others are unexplained. The sample yields 50,000 to 75,000 clones; 88% were counted once. In total, the top ten clones hold approximately 15% of the sample. For each enrolled patient, mismatch repair deficiency was established using either polymerase chain reaction or immunohistochemistry. TCR sequencing was performed for a few patients who responded to pembrolizumab therapy. Pembrolizumab PD-1 blockade was prospectively tested in advanced mismatch repair-deficient cancers, regardless of tissue of origin, in the phase II trial. Serial peripheral blood T cell samples were collected before and at multiple times after starting PD-1 blockade. Blood sampling times were reported as weeks after the first pembrolizumab dose.

In regard to this clone: The clone's antigen remains unknown. It has no much larger one-base neighbor in the sample; base qualities were not kept.

Points the paper makes about the study in general: Clones residing in the tumor, which were often undetectable in blood before treatment, expanded quickly after pembrolizumab and then contracted, generally before radiologic responses.

Recombination linked TRBV12-2 to TRBJ2-7; no check of the table's D call, TRBD2, against the DNA was made. TRBV12-2 is deemed a pseudogene. The sequencing here drew on peripheral blood, taken 52 weeks after starting pembrolizumab. The source of this sequence is an adult with mismatch repair-deficient cancer. The DNA sequence is TGTGCAAGTCGCTTAGTAGGACTAGCGGACCCCTACGAGCAGTACTTC. Its translation reads: CASRLVGLADPYEQYF.